Listed below are T cell receptor beta chains from one sample, sequenced in a study of cytomegalovirus exposure and HLA in healthy donors. TCRdb's table, derived via immunoSEQ multiplex PCR, lists solely in-frame clones and lacks some. The table includes around 200,000 clones, roughly 80% detected once. The source material was PBMCs. Every receptor here comes from a middle-aged man in good health and CMV-seropositive. Each CDR3 is given with its conserved first and last residue.

j_call v_call cdr3_aa
TRBJ2-1 TRBV18 CASSPDRDNEQFF
TRBJ2-1 TRBV14 CASSHLTSGSRDEQFF
TRBJ2-7 TRBV6-4 CASSDEASTVTQYF
TRBJ1-5 TRBV19 CASNYRASGQPQHF
TRBJ1-1 TRBV7-9 CASRDRGGNTEAFF
TRBJ2-3 TRBV7-6 CASSSPLAGGTDTQYF
TRBJ2-1 TRBV29-1 CGVGVNEQFF
TRBJ2-1 TRBV9 CASSVTSGGYNEQFF
TRBJ1-1 TRBV5-1 CASSLARGQDTEAFF
TRBJ2-5 TRBV5-8 CASSLWTSGQETQYF
TRBJ2-1 TRBV5-1 CASSLWDRENEQFF
TRBJ1-4 TRBV11-3 CASSLGTGDEKLFF
TRBJ2-1 TRBV6-1 CASSPSGVGEQFF
TRBJ2-5 TRBV5-8 CASNRRGLDGETQYF
TRBJ1-5 TRBV6-6 CASSRGADQPQHF
TRBJ1-2 TRBV30 CAWSVLGLGGYTF
TRBJ1-1 TRBV6-6 CASSYGGGGNTEAFF
TRBJ2-7 TRBV11-2 CASSSSDIYEQYF
TRBJ1-5 TRBV18 CASSPQGGSNQPQHF
TRBJ2-1 TRBV7-8 CASSSVVGVNEQFF
TRBJ2-3 TRBV11-2 CASTPPGADTQYF
TRBJ2-2 TRBV30 CAWKQENTGELFF
TRBJ1-5 TRBV5-5 CASSLAPGQNQPQHF
TRBJ2-7 TRBV27 CASSLNSAYEQYF
TRBJ1-3 TRBV6-1 CASSEVPHSSGNTIYF
TRBJ2-2 TRBV10-2 CASSLEQGSGELFF
TRBJ2-7 TRBV7-9 CANPILSYEQYF